One and the same sample provided the 30 T cell receptor beta chains below, sequenced in a study of blood T cell repertoires in COVID-19. Clones were read by immunoSEQ multiplex PCR, and TCRdb kept only the in-frame ones, dropping some. The data hold almost 200,000 clones, with about 86% observed a single time. Sequencing used peripheral blood. The receptors were sampled from a woman aged 65 to 85 with acute or convalescent COVID-19.

V usage is TRBV19 and J usage is TRBJ1-1, with no clear D. CDR1 is LNHDA, CDR2 SQIVND, per germline (reference sequence). With 3 bases removed from V and 2 bases from J, the gap between germline ends came to 10 bases. The CDR3 is made up of 14 amino acids. Here the CDR3 reads CASSIGVFNTEAFF. DNA for the CDR3: TGTGCCAGTAGTATCGGAGTTTTCAACACTGAAGCTTTCTTT.

The gene calls are TRBV6-5 and TRBJ2-7; D is possibly TRBD1 (7 bases). Germline V lookup: CDR1 MNHEY, CDR2 SVGAGI. Trimming left V 1 base short and J 7 bases short, with 20 bases between. This CDR3 is 16 amino acids long. The CDR3: CASSYYQGGVLYEQYF. CDR3 nucleotides: TGTGCCAGCAGTTACTATCAGGGGGGAGTCTTATATGAGCAGTACTTC.

The genes are TRBV7-7 and TRBJ1-1; D is uncertain. V lost 2 bases to trimming and J lost 1 base, with 5 bases between them. The V gene's germline CDR1 is SSHAT and CDR2 FNYEAQ (reference sequence). The CDR3 extends over 13 amino acids. The DNA of the CDR3 is TGTGCCAGCAGCTTAAGACAGAACACTGAAGCTTTCTTT. This sequence encodes CASSLRQNTEAFF.

This chain connects TRBV9 to TRBJ2-1; 10 nucleotides agree with TRBD2. The CDR3 sequence is 15 residues long. Trimming removed 0 bases from V and 9 bases from J; junction bases left unmatched: 6. Germline loops: CDR1 SGDLS, CDR2 YYNGEE. CDR3 sequence: CASSVETSGLVEQFF. The CDR3 nucleotides read TGTGCCAGCAGCGTAGAGACTAGCGGGCTAGTTGAGCAGTTCTTC.

V is TRBV9 and J is TRBJ1-2, with D perhaps TRBD1 (5 bases). CDR1 SGDLS and CDR2 YYNGEE come from the germline V gene. The CDR3 runs 13 residues. Trimming cost V 0 bases and J 8 bases, with 11 bases left between them. The CDR3 bases are TGTGCCAGCAGCGTAGGGCAGTACAGGGGCTACACCTTC. This codes for CASSVGQYRGYTF.

This chain links TRBV5-4 with TRBJ2-3; 15 bases agree with TRBD2. CDR1 is SGHNT, CDR2 YYREEE, per germline (reference sequence). The CDR3 sequence is 18 residues long. Germline trimming cut 5 bases from V and 0 bases from J; bases unmatched to any gene: 7. CDR3: CASSRGTSGGTSTDTQYF. In DNA form, the CDR3 reads TGTGCCAGCAGTCGGGGGACTAGCGGGGGGACTAGCACAGATACGCAGTATTTT.

The rearrangement links TRBV7-2 to TRBJ2-5, with 14 bases that match TRBD2. CDR3 length: 18 amino acids. CDR1 is SGHTA, CDR2 FQGNSA, per germline. After removal of 4 bases from V and 4 bases from J, the junction contained 11 bases not matched to a gene. The CDR3 loop is CASSSGTSGRIWGETQYF. CDR3 sequence (DNA): TGTGCCAGCAGCTCCGGGACTAGCGGGAGAATTTGGGGAGAGACCCAGTACTTC.

V gene TRBV7-2 combines with J gene TRBJ2-1, with TRBD1 matching over 8 bases. The CDR3 is 15 amino acids. The germline gives CDR1 SGHTA, CDR2 FQGNSA. The V segment lost 4 bases and the J segment 4 bases; nucleotides outside the gene matches: 6. The DNA for the CDR3 is TGTGCCAGCAGCTCCTTGGACAGGGTATACAATGAGCAGTTCTTC. This translates into CASSSLDRVYNEQFF. The whole variable domain, remainder taken from reference TRBV7-2 and TRBJ2-1, is GAGVSQSPSNKVTEKGKDVELRCDPISGHTALYWYRQSLGQGLEFLIYFQGNSAPDKSGLPSDRFSAERTGGSVSTLTIQRTQQEDSAVYLCASSSLDRVYNEQFFGPGTRLTVL.

This chain uses TRBV24-1 with TRBJ2-2; 11 bases agree with TRBD2. The CDR3 is made up of 17 amino acids. Germline values: CDR1 KGHDR, CDR2 SFDVKD. The junction had 11 bases not matched to a gene; V was cut back by 5 bases and J by 7 bases. The DNA of the CDR3 is TGTGCCACCAGTGCCTCTCGTAGCGGGAGGGCCATCGGGGAGCTGTTTTTT. Residues: CATSASRSGRAIGELFF.

The chain employs TRBV12-3 or TRBV12-4 and TRBJ2-7, with D tentatively TRBD2 (5 bases). V lost 5 bases and J 2 bases, leaving 10 bases between the germline ends. There are 13 residues in the CDR3. CDR3 sequence (DNA): TGTGCCAGCAGTGGAGGCGGACCCTACGAGCAGTACTTC. Its translation is CASSGGGPYEQYF.

This chain joins TRBV12-3 or TRBV12-4 and TRBJ1-2, with a possible D match to TRBD1 (5 bases). CDR3 size: 12 residues. V lost 4 bases and J lost 4, with 7 bases in between. CDR3 bases: TGTGCCAGCAGTTACAGGCGCTATGGCTACACCTTC. Translating it yields CASSYRRYGYTF.

The rearrangement links TRBV7-6 to TRBJ2-3; the D gene is possibly TRBD2 (5 bases). CDR1 and CDR2 (germline): SGHVS, FNYEAQ. V shed 5 bases and J shed 2 bases, with 11 bases lying between them. The CDR3 is 14 amino acids. In DNA, the CDR3 is TGTGCCAGCAGCACCCTAGCTTCCACAGATACGCAGTATTTT. This encodes CASSTLASTDTQYF.

The V call is TRBV19, the J call TRBJ1-2, with D tentatively TRBD1 (6 bases). V lost 4 bases and J 4 bases, leaving 22 bases between the germline ends. Germline assignment: CDR1 LNHDA and CDR2 SQIVND (reference sequence). The CDR3 loop spans 17 amino acids. The chain's CDR3 is CASSKTGTRAALYGYTF. The CDR3 region has the DNA TGTGCCAGTAGTAAAACGGGGACACGGGCCGCTCTCTATGGCTACACCTTC.

This clone came up a few times. The chain couples TRBV7-2 to TRBJ2-4, with D uncertain. The CDR3 totals 13 residues. V lost 4 bases and J lost 4, with 8 bases in between. Germline V lookup: CDR1 SGHTA, CDR2 FQGNSA. The CDR3 DNA reads as TGTGCCAGCAGCTACTCGTCGAAAAACATTCAGTACTTC. Translated, it gives CASSYSSKNIQYF.

This chain connects TRBV4-3 to TRBJ2-3; TRBD1 might be the D (6 bases). Germline CDR1 LGHNA, CDR2 YSLEER. V was trimmed by 0 bases and J by 1 base, leaving 11 bases between them. The CDR3 loop spans 16 amino acids. The CDR3, as DNA: TGCGCCAGCAGCCAAGAGTTACAGGGTGGCACAGATACGCAGTATTTT. Translating gives CASSQELQGGTDTQYF.

The chain combines TRBV12-3 or TRBV12-4 with TRBJ2-7; D call uncertain. This CDR3 has 13 amino acids. Trimming stripped 5 bases from V and 3 bases from J, with 11 bases between. CDR3: CASSLGPNYEQYF. The CDR3 DNA is TGTGCCAGCAGTCTAGGTCCCAACTACGAGCAGTACTTC.

The J gene is TRBJ1-4, the V gene TRBV3-1 (or the pseudogene TRBV3-2); D not certain. The CDR3 runs to 15 residues. The germline V gene encodes CDR1 LGHDT and CDR2 YNNKEL (reference sequence). V was cut by 4 bases and J by 0 bases, with 9 bases left in between. The CDR3 DNA reads as TGTGCCAGCAGCCCTAGCAGGCCAACTAATGAAAAACTGTTTTTT. Protein: CASSPSRPTNEKLFF.

The chain uses TRBV2 and TRBJ2-3, with D possibly matching TRBD1 (5 bases). Trimming took off 2 bases at V and 3 bases at J, with 9 bases between the two ends. The CDR3 contains 14 residues. Per germline, CDR1 SNHLY and CDR2 FYNNEI. The CDR3 DNA is TGTGCCAGCAGTGAACGACAGACTACAGATACGCAGTATTTT. Amino acids: CASSERQTTDTQYF.

This clone appeared a few times. The rearrangement joins TRBV18 to TRBJ2-2; no clear D gene. In germline, CDR1 is KGHSH, CDR2 LQKENI. The CDR3 consists of 14 residues. The ends were cut back, 3 bases at V and 2 bases at J, with 7 bases in the middle. The CDR3 nucleotides read TGTGCCAGCTCACCCAGTATTAACACCGGGGAGCTGTTTTTT. The encoded protein is CASSPSINTGELFF.

The chain joins TRBV3-1 (or the pseudogene TRBV3-2) to TRBJ1-5; no clear D. V lost 5 bases to trimming and J lost 1 base, with 9 bases between them. Germline loops: CDR1 LGHDT, CDR2 YNNKEL (reference sequence). CDR3 size: 14 residues. The CDR3 region has the DNA TGTGCCAGCAGCTCAAGCGGGAGCAATCAGCCCCAGCATTTT. Translation: CASSSSGSNQPQHF.

V and J are TRBV14 and TRBJ2-5; weak D call: TRBD1 (5 bases). The CDR3 spans 18 residues. V lost 0 bases, J lost 0 bases, and 17 bases lay in between. Per the germline V gene, CDR1 is SGHDN and CDR2 is FVKESK. CDR3 sequence: CASSQEQDTGWYQETQYF. In nucleotides, the CDR3 is TGTGCCAGCAGCCAAGAACAGGACACGGGTTGGTACCAAGAGACCCAGTACTTC.

V and J are TRBV5-1 and TRBJ2-1; maybe TRBD2 (5 bases). The V end was cut by 4 bases, the J end by 6 bases, with 17 bases between. The germline V gene has CDR1 SGHRS and CDR2 YFSETQ. The CDR3 consists of 15 residues. CDR3 sequence reads: CASSPIAKKGNEQFF. DNA for the CDR3: TGCGCCAGCAGCCCGATAGCGAAGAAGGGCAATGAGCAGTTCTTC.

The chain uses TRBV28 and TRBJ1-1; maybe TRBD1 (6 bases). The CDR3 is 15 amino acids. V was trimmed by 4 bases and J by 7 bases, leaving 19 bases between them. CDR1 is MDHEN, CDR2 SYDVKM, per germline. The DNA of the CDR3 is TGTGCCAGCAGTTCCCCCGGGGGGCTAAGCGGTGAAGCTTTCTTT. It codes for CASSSPGGLSGEAFF.

V is TRBV5-1 and J is TRBJ2-5; 12 bases are a match to TRBD2. CDR1 is SGHRS and CDR2 is YFSETQ in the germline V gene. V shed 7 bases, J shed 3 bases, and the junction held 13 bases outside the gene matches. The CDR3 is made up of 17 amino acids. CDR3 amino acids: CASSRMGLAGGEETQYF. CDR3 sequence (DNA): TGCGCCAGCTCCCGTATGGGGCTAGCGGGGGGGGAAGAGACCCAGTACTTC.

The rearrangement links TRBV25-1 to TRBJ1-4; a weak D match, TRBD1 (5 bases). Germline V CDR1 and CDR2: MGHDK, SYGVNS. The CDR3 runs to 14 residues. Trimming pared 5 bases from V and 8 bases from J, leaving 15 bases between. CDR3 in amino acids: CASSNPGLGEKLFF. CDR3 sequence (DNA): TGTGCCAGCAGTAACCCGGGACTTGGGGAAAAACTGTTTTTT.

Only a few counts were recorded for this clone. V is TRBV6-7 and J is TRBJ1-4; D is possibly TRBD1 (5 bases). TRBV6-7 is classed as an ORF, of uncertain function. V gave up 0 bases and J gave up 8 bases, with 13 bases separating them. The CDR3 extends over 15 amino acids. CDR3: CASSYSSLRGEKLFF. The CDR3 nucleotides read TGTGCCAGCAGTTACTCTTCACTGCGGGGGGAAAAACTGTTTTTT.

The chain has TRBV5-6 and TRBJ1-6; no firm D call. The V gene's germline CDR1 is SGHDT and CDR2 YYEEEE. The CDR3 is 15 residues long. V gave up 3 bases and J gave up 0 bases, with 7 bases separating them. CDR3 bases: TGTGCCAGCAGCTACCGCAGCTCCTATAATTCACCCCTCCACTTT. Translating it yields CASSYRSSYNSPLHF.

Comments on this clone: In the same sample, other DNA sequences code for this CDR3. The chain employs TRBV6-5 and TRBJ1-4; TRBD1 aligns across 10 bases. The germline V gene has CDR1 MNHEY and CDR2 SVGAGI. The CDR3 consists of 14 residues. Germline trimming cut 6 bases from V and 8 bases from J; bases unmatched to any gene: 6. DNA of the CDR3: TGTGCCAGCAGGCTCCGGGACAGGGGCGAAAAACTGTTTTTT. It specifies CASRLRDRGEKLFF.

The sample holds one count of this clone. The chain combines TRBV4-3 with TRBJ1-5; 7 bases map to TRBD1. V was clipped by 0 bases and J by 7 bases; unmatched bases: 6. CDR1 is LGHNA, CDR2 YSLEER, per germline. This CDR3 has 15 residues. Here the CDR3 reads CASSQELAGGQPQHF. CDR3 DNA: TGCGCCAGCAGCCAAGAGTTGGCAGGGGGGCAGCCCCAGCATTTT.

V and J are TRBV7-6 and TRBJ2-1; 10 nucleotides match TRBD2. V was clipped by 0 bases and J by 7 bases; unmatched bases: 3. The CDR3 spans 15 residues. In germline, CDR1 is SGHVS, CDR2 FNYEAQ. This chain's CDR3 is CASSLASGGRNEQFF. CDR3 coding DNA: TGTGCCAGCAGCTTAGCTAGCGGGGGGCGGAATGAGCAGTTCTTC.